This is a list of T cell receptor beta chains from one sample in a study of blood T cell repertoires in COVID-19. Clones were sequenced by immunoSEQ multiplex PCR, and TCRdb holds only the in-frame ones, with some missing. The top ten hold 44% of the sample, which has some 83,000 clones, 81% seen once. The sequencing sample was made of peripheral blood. These receptors came from a man older than 75 with acute or convalescent COVID-19. CDR3s include the opening cysteine and the closing phenylalanine or tryptophan. Each record gives: V gene, D gene, J gene, clone size, CDR3 protein, CDR3 DNA. D genes are given only for firm matches. Some rows mark clone size as missing; the rest say once, few, many or name a class of expanded clone.

TRBV28	.	TRBJ1-6	.	CASSLAGLVYNSPLHF	TGTGCCAGCAGTTTAGCGGGATTGGTCTATAATTCACCCCTCCACTTT
TRBV11-1	TRBD1	TRBJ2-7	.	CASSPGQGSYEQYF	TGTGCCAGCAGCCCGGGACAGGGTTCCTACGAGCAGTACTTC
TRBV5-6	.	TRBJ2-7	.	CASSLATYEQYF	TGTGCCAGCAGCTTGGCAACCTACGAGCAGTACTTC
TRBV6-1	TRBD1	TRBJ1-1	once	CASSEEQGARAFF	TGTGCCAGCAGTGAAGAACAGGGGGCTCGGGCTTTCTTT
TRBV4-3	TRBD2	TRBJ2-1	.	CASSQVASGDYNEQFF	TGCGCCAGCAGCCAAGTCGCTAGCGGGGACTACAATGAGCAGTTCTTC
TRBV2	.	TRBJ1-6	once	CASAPGGGFSPLHF	TGTGCCAGCGCCCCCGGGGGGGGCTTTTCACCCCTCCACTTT
TRBV5-1	.	TRBJ2-3	.	CASSIPVVDTQYF	TGCGCCAGCAGCATCCCTGTTGTGGATACGCAGTATTTT
TRBV11-2	.	TRBJ2-7	.	CASSLGGAGAYYEQYF	TGTGCCAGCAGCTTAGGGGGGGCGGGGGCCTACTACGAGCAGTACTTC
TRBV7-3	TRBD2	TRBJ2-1	.	CASSLTASGSNEQFF	TGTGCCAGCAGCTTAACGGCTAGCGGGAGCAATGAGCAGTTCTTC
TRBV6-5	TRBD1	TRBJ1-1	once	CASGRQGRNTEAFF	TGTGCCAGCGGCAGACAGGGGAGGAACACTGAAGCTTTCTTT
TRBV2	TRBD1	TRBJ2-1	.	CASSQGDRGRYEQFF	TGTGCCAGCAGTCAAGGGGACAGGGGGAGGTATGAGCAGTTCTTC
TRBV18	TRBD2	TRBJ2-2	.	CASSPPGTSTGELFF	TGTGCCAGCTCACCACCCGGGACTAGCACCGGGGAGCTGTTTTTT
TRBV25-1	.	TRBJ2-7	.	CASRAPSYEQYF	TGTGCCAGCAGGGCCCCTTCCTACGAGCAGTACTTC
TRBV7-9	TRBD2	TRBJ2-7	.	CASSLVGGARNYEQYF	TGTGCCAGCAGCTTAGTCGGGGGGGCGAGGAACTACGAGCAGTACTTC
TRBV28	.	TRBJ1-2	.	CASGTFREGLGGYTF	TGTGCCAGCGGAACATTCAGGGAGGGGTTAGGAGGCTACACCTTC
TRBV5-1	.	TRBJ2-2	.	CASSWQGATGELFF	TGCGCCAGCAGCTGGCAAGGGGCCACCGGGGAGCTGTTTTTT
TRBV6-6	.	TRBJ1-5	.	CASSTSGNGNQPQHF	TGTGCCAGCAGTACCTCGGGGAATGGCAATCAGCCCCAGCATTTT
TRBV18	.	TRBJ1-1	.	CASSPRKGQGWTEAFF	TGTGCCAGCTCACCACGTAAGGGGCAGGGGTGGACTGAAGCTTTCTTT
TRBV28	TRBD2	TRBJ2-1	.	CASRNGAGASEQFF	TGTGCCAGCAGGAACGGGGCGGGAGCGTCTGAGCAGTTCTTC
TRBV12-5	.	TRBJ2-3	many	CASGFSLSIQESDTQYF	TGTGCTAGTGGTTTCTCCCTAAGCATACAGGAGTCAGATACGCAGTATTTT
TRBV18	.	TRBJ2-1	.	CASSRHALIGDRFF	TGTGCCAGCTCCCGCCACGCCCTTATAGGGGATCGGTTCTTC
TRBV19	.	TRBJ1-1	.	CASSRLGGNTEAFF	TGTGCCAGTAGTAGACTCGGGGGGAACACTGAAGCTTTCTTT
TRBV4-2	.	TRBJ2-7	.	CASSQEGGGFTYEQYF	TGTGCCAGCAGCCAAGAGGGAGGAGGTTTTACCTACGAGCAGTACTTC
TRBV5-1	.	TRBJ1-4	once	CASSLGPGAATNEKLFF	TGCGCCAGCAGCTTGGGTCCTGGGGCAGCAACTAATGAAAAACTGTTTTTT
TRBV30	.	TRBJ1-2	.	CAWSVETGYGYTF	TGTGCCTGGAGTGTTGAGACGGGGTATGGCTACACCTTC
TRBV4-2	TRBD2	TRBJ2-3	.	CASSQAPSTSGSTDTQYF	TGTGCCAGCAGCCAAGCCCCCTCGACTAGCGGGAGCACAGATACGCAGTATTTT
TRBV29-1	TRBD1	TRBJ1-2	.	CSVERQGGGYTF	TGCAGCGTTGAGAGACAGGGTGGTGGCTACACCTTC
TRBV3-1/TRBV3-2	.	TRBJ2-7	few	CASSQDFPGRYEQYF	TGTGCCAGCAGCCAAGATTTTCCGGGTAGGTACGAGCAGTACTTC
TRBV6-5	.	TRBJ1-6	.	CASRPTGLRNSPLHF	TGTGCCAGCAGACCCACAGGGCTCCGTAATTCACCCCTCCACTTT
TRBV5-5	.	TRBJ2-7	.	CASSLVRGYEQYF	TGTGCCAGCAGCTTGGTCAGGGGCTACGAGCAGTACTTC
TRBV10-3	TRBD1	TRBJ1-5	.	CAIRADRGLSQPQHF	TGTGCCATCAGGGCGGACAGGGGGCTCAGCCAGCCCCAGCATTTT
TRBV27	TRBD2	TRBJ2-7	.	CASSRTSDSYEQYF	TGTGCCAGCAGTAGGACTAGCGACTCCTACGAGCAGTACTTC
TRBV7-2	TRBD2	TRBJ2-1	.	CASSLGGTRSYNEQFF	TGTGCCAGCAGCTTGGGGGGGACTAGGTCTTACAATGAGCAGTTCTTC
TRBV7-7	TRBD2	TRBJ2-2	once	CASSQTSGSTGELFF	TGTGCTAGCAGCCAAACTAGCGGTTCGACCGGGGAGCTGTTTTTT
TRBV7-2	.	TRBJ2-5	.	CASSQGKGSWRETQYF	TGTGCCAGCAGTCAAGGAAAAGGATCTTGGAGGGAGACCCAGTACTTC
TRBV28	.	TRBJ1-5	few	CASSGLLGGGNQPQHF	TGTGCCAGCAGTGGCCTCCTGGGGGGTGGCAATCAGCCCCAGCATTTT
TRBV7-2	.	TRBJ2-3	.	CASSLGSGADTQYF	TGTGCCAGCAGCCTTGGGTCAGGGGCAGATACGCAGTATTTT
TRBV29-1	TRBD2	TRBJ2-7	.	CSVNPGGSYEQYF	TGCAGCGTTAATCCGGGAGGCTCCTACGAGCAGTACTTC
TRBV7-2	TRBD1	TRBJ1-2	.	CASSRDRTNTGYTF	TGTGCCAGCAGCCGGGACAGGACAAACACAGGCTACACCTTC
TRBV10-3	.	TRBJ2-2	.	CAISSEVANTGELFF	TGTGCCATCTCTTCCGAGGTAGCGAACACCGGGGAGCTGTTTTTT
TRBV19	.	TRBJ1-5	.	CASSILQQGQPQHF	TGTGCCAGTAGTATTTTACAGCAGGGGCAGCCCCAGCATTTT
TRBV5-1	TRBD2	TRBJ2-2	few	CASSLAASGRRHTGELFF	TGCGCCAGCAGCTTGGCGGCTAGCGGGAGAAGGCACACCGGGGAGCTGTTTTTT
TRBV12-3/TRBV12-4	.	TRBJ1-1	.	CASSIYNTEAFF	TGTGCCAGCAGTATATATAACACTGAAGCTTTCTTT
TRBV20-1	.	TRBJ2-7	.	CSASQGASSYEQYF	TGCAGTGCTAGTCAAGGGGCCAGCTCCTACGAGCAGTACTTC
TRBV14	.	TRBJ2-1	.	CASSQTLQVEQFF	TGTGCCAGCAGCCAGACCCTACAGGTTGAGCAGTTCTTC
TRBV5-6	TRBD2	TRBJ2-1	.	CASSRGLAGVWGNEQFF	TGTGCCAGCAGCCGGGGACTAGCGGGAGTTTGGGGCAATGAGCAGTTCTTC
TRBV6-1	.	TRBJ2-7	.	CASSDQYNEQYF	TGTGCCAGCAGTGATCAGTACAACGAGCAGTACTTC
TRBV20-1	.	TRBJ1-2	.	CSHSNYGYTF	TGCAGTCATTCTAACTATGGCTACACCTTC
TRBV6-4	.	TRBJ2-1	.	CASSEDRTNYNEQFF	TGTGCCAGCAGTGAAGATAGGACTAACTACAATGAGCAGTTCTTC
TRBV28	TRBD1	TRBJ2-7	.	CASTRDSSYEQYF	TGTGCCAGCACCAGGGACAGCTCCTACGAGCAGTACTTC